This TCR beta chain came from a study of beta chain features in type 1 diabetes. Regarding the study as a whole: Within each of all four CD4+ subsets, Type 1 diabetes patients had TCRB CDR3s that were moderately but significantly shorter. Relative to healthy donors, patients appeared to have naive, central memory and Treg TCRB repertoires that were more similar. There were fewer insertions and more deletions at the VDJ junctions of type 1 diabetes patients.

The CDR3 consists of 11 residues. Trimming pared 8 bases from V and 7 bases from J, leaving 11 bases between. Germline CDR1 MNHEY, CDR2 SVGAGI. Without exception, sorted populations had purity beyond 95%. This clone occurred a few times. Its matching antigen is unknown. Reverse transcription of all isolated RNA meant that expressed TCRB transcripts were sequenced. Naive, central memory and regulatory T cell samples averaged roughly 3.4 million immunoSEQ reads each. The repertoire was sequenced with immunoSEQ multiplex PCR; TCRdb's copy has only in-frame clones and lacks some. Of hundreds of thousands of clones in the sample, around an eighth were seen once.

The sequence was collected from a man under 40 with type 1 diabetes. The material sequenced was naive CD4+ T cells from blood. The rearrangement links TRBV6-5 to TRBJ2-5, with D tentatively TRBD2 (6 bases). The CDR3 bases are TGTGCCAGCGCAGCGGGCGGGACCCAGTACTTC. It specifies CASAAGGTQYF.